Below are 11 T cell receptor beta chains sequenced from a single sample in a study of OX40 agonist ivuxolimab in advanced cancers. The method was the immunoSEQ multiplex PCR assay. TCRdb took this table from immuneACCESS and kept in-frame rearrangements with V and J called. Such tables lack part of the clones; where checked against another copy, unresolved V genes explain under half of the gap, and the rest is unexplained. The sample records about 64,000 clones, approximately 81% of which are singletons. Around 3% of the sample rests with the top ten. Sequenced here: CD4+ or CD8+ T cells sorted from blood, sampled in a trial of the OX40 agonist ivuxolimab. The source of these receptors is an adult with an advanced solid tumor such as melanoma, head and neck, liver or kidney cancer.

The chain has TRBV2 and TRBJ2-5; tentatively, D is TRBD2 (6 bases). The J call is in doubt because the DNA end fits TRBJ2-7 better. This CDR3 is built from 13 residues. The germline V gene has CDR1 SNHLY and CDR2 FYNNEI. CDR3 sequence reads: CASSLSAGNEQYF. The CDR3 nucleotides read TGTGCCAGCAGCTTGTCCGCGGGAAACGAGCAGTACTTC.

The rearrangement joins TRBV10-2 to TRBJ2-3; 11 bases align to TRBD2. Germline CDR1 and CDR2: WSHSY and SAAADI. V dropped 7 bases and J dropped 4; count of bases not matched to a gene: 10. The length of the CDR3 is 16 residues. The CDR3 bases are TGCGCCAGCAAGGCCACTAGCGGGAGTATCCCAGATACGCAGTATTTT. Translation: CASKATSGSIPDTQYF.

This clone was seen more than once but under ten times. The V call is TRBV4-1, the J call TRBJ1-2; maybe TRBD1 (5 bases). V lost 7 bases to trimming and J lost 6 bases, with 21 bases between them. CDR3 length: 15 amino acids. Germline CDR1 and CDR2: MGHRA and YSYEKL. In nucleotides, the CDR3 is TGCGCCAGCAACTGGAGGGGCGGCGAAGGGAATGGCTACACCTTC. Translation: CASNWRGGEGNGYTF.

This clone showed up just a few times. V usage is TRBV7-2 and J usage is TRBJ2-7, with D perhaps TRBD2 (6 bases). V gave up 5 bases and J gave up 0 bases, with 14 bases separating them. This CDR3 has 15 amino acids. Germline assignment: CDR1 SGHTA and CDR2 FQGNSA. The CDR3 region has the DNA TGTGCCAGCAGCCCGACTAGTCTTAGCTCCTACGAGCAGTACTTC. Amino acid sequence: CASSPTSLSSYEQYF.

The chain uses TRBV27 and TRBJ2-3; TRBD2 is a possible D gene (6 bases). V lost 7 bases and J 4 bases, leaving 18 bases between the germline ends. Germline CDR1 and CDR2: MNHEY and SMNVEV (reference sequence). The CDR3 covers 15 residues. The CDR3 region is CASTPMGLESDTQYF. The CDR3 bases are TGTGCCAGCACTCCAATGGGACTTGAATCAGATACGCAGTATTTT.

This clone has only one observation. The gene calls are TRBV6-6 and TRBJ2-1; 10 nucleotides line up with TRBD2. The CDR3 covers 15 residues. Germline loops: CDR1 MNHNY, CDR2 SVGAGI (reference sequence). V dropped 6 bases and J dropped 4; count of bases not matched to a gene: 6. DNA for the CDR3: TGTGCCAGCAGCCGAACTAGCGGGACTTACAATGAGCAGTTCTTC. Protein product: CASSRTSGTYNEQFF.

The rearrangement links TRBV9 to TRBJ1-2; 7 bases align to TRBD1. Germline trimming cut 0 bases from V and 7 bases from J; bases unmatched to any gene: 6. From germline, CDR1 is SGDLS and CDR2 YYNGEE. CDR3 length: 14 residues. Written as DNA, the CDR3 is TGTGCCAGCAGCGTAGACAAGGGGGCAGGTGGCTACACCTTC. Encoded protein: CASSVDKGAGGYTF.

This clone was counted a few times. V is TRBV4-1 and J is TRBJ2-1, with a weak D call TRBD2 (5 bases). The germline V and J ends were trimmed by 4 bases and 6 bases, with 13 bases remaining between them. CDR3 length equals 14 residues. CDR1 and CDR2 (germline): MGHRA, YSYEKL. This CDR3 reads CASSPRERGNEQFF. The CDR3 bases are TGCGCCAGCAGCCCCCGTGAACGGGGCAATGAGCAGTTCTTC.

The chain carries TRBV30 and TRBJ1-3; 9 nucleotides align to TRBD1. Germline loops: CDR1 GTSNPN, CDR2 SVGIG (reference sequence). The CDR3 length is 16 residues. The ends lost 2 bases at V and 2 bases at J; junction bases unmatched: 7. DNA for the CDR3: TGTGCCTGGAGTCACAGGGGGCCCAAGGCTGGAAACACCATATATTTT. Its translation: CAWSHRGPKAGNTIYF.

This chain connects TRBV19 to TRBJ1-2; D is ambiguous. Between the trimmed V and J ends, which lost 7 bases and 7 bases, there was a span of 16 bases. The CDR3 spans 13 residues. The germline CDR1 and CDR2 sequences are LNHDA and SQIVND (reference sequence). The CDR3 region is CASTLMDFRGYTF. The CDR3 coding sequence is TGTGCCAGTACCCTAATGGACTTTCGTGGCTACACCTTC. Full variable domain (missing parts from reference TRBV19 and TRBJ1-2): DGGITQSPKYLFRKEGQNVTLSCEQNLNHDAMYWYRQDPGQGLRLIYYSQIVNDFQKGDIAEGYSVSREKKESFPLTVTSAQKNPTAFYLCASTLMDFRGYTFGSGTRLTVV.

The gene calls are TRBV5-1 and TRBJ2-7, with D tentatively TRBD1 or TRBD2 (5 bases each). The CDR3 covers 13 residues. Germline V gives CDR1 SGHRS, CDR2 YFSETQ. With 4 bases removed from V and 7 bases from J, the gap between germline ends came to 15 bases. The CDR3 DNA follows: TGCGCCAGCAGCCGAATGAGGGGCGGAGAGCAGTACTTC. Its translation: CASSRMRGGEQYF.